Below, one T cell receptor beta chain is given with its context. The antigen remains unidentified. A second roughly 6 to 11 cycle PCR used barcoded and J-beta primers. No fewer than 3 million CDR3-containing paired-end reads came from each sample. TCRdb reprocessed the 5' RACE reads via MiXCR and lists one record per CDR3 protein. This sample has 1.5 million to 2 million distinct CDR3 sequences, with 25% to 30% found just once. Per germline, CDR1 SGHAT and CDR2 FQNNGV. Trimming took 2 bases from V and 2 from J; bases not matched to a gene: 3. The CDR3 length is 14 residues. The data were obtained in a study of blood T cells in healthy people across ages. Study in general: Roughly one uniquely barcoded beta molecule per two T cells was captured. Study-wide results and limits: Among long-lived donors, naive CD4+ cells were more numerous and diversity higher than in aged donors.

Ranging in age from roughly 6 to 95, the donors were healthy Caucasian individuals from Russia. The genes are TRBV11-2 and TRBJ2-7; 7 bases align to TRBD2. Sequencing was carried out using blood. This receptor was identified in a woman aged 30 to 39 in good health. The CDR3 nucleotides are TGTGCCAGCAGCTTAACGCGGGGGACCTACGAGCAGTACTTC. Translated, it gives CASSLTRGTYEQYF.